This TCR beta chain was sequenced during a study of radiotherapy plus CTLA-4 blockade in lung cancer. Across the study: Objective responses were seen in 15% to 20% of patients, disease control in around 31%. Study-level findings and limits: TCR clones of tumor origin grew in blood after radiotherapy plus ipilimumab. Reported findings show early blood T cell clone dynamics, with interferon-beta, best predicted response.

Those with chemo-refractory metastatic non-small-cell lung cancer were treated with focal radiation combined with CTLA-4 blockade using ipilimumab. Concerning this clone: What it recognizes is unknown.

Some clones are missing from TCRdb's copy, which holds only in-frame ones; the method was immunoSEQ multiplex PCR. This repertoire shows 52,000 or so clones, about 80% found once; its top ten account for roughly 6%. This CDR3 is 16 amino acids long. Germline CDR1 and CDR2: MGHRA and YSYEKL. The junction had 12 bases not matched to a gene; V was cut back by 5 bases and J by 4 bases. The chain joins TRBV4-1 to TRBJ2-7, with 9 nucleotides matching TRBD1. This TCR was recovered from a human donor with non-small cell lung cancer whose response to radiotherapy plus ipilimumab could not be evaluated. The sequences come from peripheral blood, collected from a patient treated with radiotherapy plus ipilimumab. CDR3 in amino acids: CASSNTGGALSYEQYF. The CDR3 coding sequence is TGCGCCAGCAGCAATACAGGGGGCGCATTATCGTACGAGCAGTACTTC.